These 29 T cell receptor beta chains were all obtained from the same sample, sequenced in a study of T cells in Graves' hyperthyroidism and ophthalmopathy (dated by TCRdb to between 2019 and 2020). The receptor library was made with multiplex PCR. TCRdb shows the sequencer as Illumina HiSeq 2000. TCR beta CDR3 regions were amplified from RNA transcripts. The TCR CDR3 was subjected to a first round of RT-PCR using the HTBI primer set and the Qiagen OneStep RT-PCR kit. TCRdb trimmed the raw reads at Q25, called clones with MiXCR and kept productive beta chains. For every CDR3 protein sequence, its rows merge into one entry that carries the most common genes and DNA. The sample includes 490,000 or so distinct CDR3 sequences, with 20% observed a single time. The ten largest account for 45% to 50% of the sample. The sample comprised blood. Every receptor here comes from a man between 35 and 55 years old with Graves' ophthalmopathy.

A few counts support this clonotype. The chain uses TRBV7-2 and TRBJ2-7; the D is unclear. Germline loops: CDR1 SGHTA, CDR2 FQGNSA. Trimming shortened V by 3 bases and J by 6 bases, and 6 bases separated the two germline ends. The CDR3 totals 11 residues. The CDR3 loop is CASSFLLEQYF. CDR3 in DNA: TGTGCCAGCAGCTTCTTACTCGAGCAGTACTTC. The whole variable domain, remainder taken from reference TRBV7-2 and TRBJ2-7, is GAGVSQSPSNKVTEKGKDVELRCDPISGHTALYWYRQSLGQGLEFLIYFQGNSAPDKSGLPSDRFSAERTGGSVSTLTIQRTQQEDSAVYLCASSFLLEQYFGPGTRLTVT.

This clonotype was seen many times. The V call is TRBV28, the J call TRBJ2-7; 7 bases are shared with TRBD2. This CDR3 is 16 amino acids long. Losses at the gene ends were 2 bases for V and 0 bases for J; bases not matched to a gene: 7. Per the germline V gene, CDR1 is MDHEN and CDR2 is SYDVKM. CDR3 coding DNA: TGTGCCAGCAGTTTACCCCCAGCGGGGAACTCCTACGAGCAGTACTTC. It specifies CASSLPPAGNSYEQYF.

This sequence joins TRBV6-2 or TRBV6-3 and TRBJ2-7, with D tentatively TRBD2 (8 bases). Deletions cut 5 bases from V and 3 bases from J, with 23 bases between. CDR3 length: 17 residues. In germline, CDR1 is MNHEY, CDR2 SVGEGT. The chain's CDR3 is CASSLSGGWTGNYEQYF. For the CDR3, the DNA is TGTGCCAGCAGTCTCTCGGGGGGGTGGACAGGCAACTACGAGCAGTACTTC.

The chain couples TRBV7-2 to TRBJ2-3; 11 positions match TRBD2. CDR1 is SGHTA, CDR2 FQGNSA, per germline. The CDR3 has 17 residues. V lost 3 bases, J lost 1 base, and 6 bases stayed unmatched. The CDR3 sequence is CASSLTSGVTRTDTQYF. The CDR3 DNA sequence: TGTGCCAGCAGCTTGACTAGCGGGGTTACACGCACAGATACGCAGTATTTT. Using reference TRBV7-2 and TRBJ2-3 for the parts outside the CDR3, the full variable domain is GAGVSQSPSNKVTEKGKDVELRCDPISGHTALYWYRQSLGQGLEFLIYFQGNSAPDKSGLPSDRFSAERTGGSVSTLTIQRTQQEDSAVYLCASSLTSGVTRTDTQYFGPGTRLTVL.

At least ten counts were recorded for this clonotype. The V gene is TRBV30, the J gene TRBJ2-5; no reliable D call. V lost 1 base, J lost 1 base, and 7 bases lay in between. CDR3 length: 13 amino acids. Looked up from germline, CDR1 is GTSNPN and CDR2 is SVGIG (reference sequence). For the CDR3, the DNA is TGTGCCTGGAGTGGGGTTGGCCAAGAGACCCAGTACTTC. It codes for CAWSGVGQETQYF.

The chain couples TRBV6-1 to TRBJ2-7; D is perhaps TRBD2 (6 bases). CDR3 length equals 16 residues. V lost 7 bases and J 5 bases, leaving 24 bases between the germline ends. Germline V gene sequence: CDR1 MNHNS, CDR2 SASEGT. The DNA for the CDR3 is TGTGCCAGCAATCCAGCAGTGGGGGGTTCATCTCACGAGCAGTACTTC. Its translation is CASNPAVGGSSHEQYF.

The gene calls are TRBV3-1 and TRBJ2-7; 10 nucleotides line up with TRBD2. Germline V gene sequence: CDR1 LGHDT, CDR2 YNNKEL (reference sequence). J lost 3 bases, V lost 1 base, and 15 bases had no gene match. The CDR3 is made up of 19 amino acids. DNA of the CDR3: TGTGCCAGCAGCCAAGGGTCCGTTAAGCGGGAGGGTTTAAACTACGAGCAGTACTTC. Its translation is CASSQGSVKREGLNYEQYF.

Here the CDR3 reads CASSQDSSGGYSYNEQFF. In nucleotides, the CDR3 is TGTGCCAGCAGCCAAGATTCTAGCGGAGGATACTCCTACAATGAGCAGTTCTTC. V gene TRBV4-2 combines with J gene TRBJ2-1; 7 bases align to TRBD2. Germline CDR1 reads LGHNA; CDR2 reads YNFKEQ. CDR3 length equals 18 residues. Losses at the gene ends were 0 bases for V and 0 bases for J; bases not matched to a gene: 8.

The chain has TRBV30 and TRBJ2-1; D is unresolved. V dropped 0 bases and J dropped 12 bases, with 18 bases sitting between them. From germline, CDR1 is GTSNPN and CDR2 SVGIG (reference sequence). CDR3 length: 14 amino acids. CDR3 protein: CAWSVLGPALGQFF. The CDR3 DNA reads TGTGCCTGGAGTGTATTGGGCCCAGCTCTAGGGCAGTTCTTC. The whole variable domain, filled in from reference TRBV30 and TRBJ2-1, reads SQTIHQWPATLVQPVGSPLSLECTVEGTSNPNLYWYRQAAGRGLQLLFYSVGIGQISSEVPQNLSASRPQDRQFILSSKKLLLSDSGFYLCAWSVLGPALGQFFGPGTRLTVL.

The genes are TRBV7-9 and TRBJ1-1, with a tentative D call TRBD1 (5 bases). The CDR3 runs 14 residues. V lost 3 bases and J lost 3, with 11 bases in between. Germline V gene lookup returns CDR1 SEHNR and CDR2 FQNEAQ (reference sequence). The CDR3 bases are TGTGCCAGCAGCTTTCAGGGTTCCGACACTGAAGCTTTCTTT. Protein sequence: CASSFQGSDTEAFF.

The V and J genes are TRBV2 and TRBJ2-4, with 7 nucleotides matching TRBD2. The CDR3 spans 16 residues. V gave up 7 bases and J gave up 0 bases; unmatched junction bases: 9. Germline CDR1 and CDR2: SNHLY and FYNNEI. In nucleotides, the CDR3 is TGTGCCAGCACCCAAACGGGGGGATTAGCCAAAAACATTCAGTACTTC. Protein sequence: CASTQTGGLAKNIQYF.

This clonotype appeared a single time. This chain joins TRBV10-3 and TRBJ1-1; the D is unclear. Trimming shortened V by 11 bases and J by 10 bases, and 23 bases separated the two germline ends. Germline CDR1 and CDR2: ENHRY and SYGVKD. CDR3 length: 13 amino acids. DNA for the CDR3: TGTGCCTTACTACATGATCGGACCAACACAGCTTTCTTT. This sequence encodes CALLHDRTNTAFF.

In its sample, this clonotype was seen a few times. The V gene is TRBV20-1, the J gene TRBJ1-5, with D possibly matching TRBD1 (6 bases). V lost 5 bases, J lost 3 bases, and 11 bases lay in between. The germline V gene has CDR1 DFQATT and CDR2 SNEGSKA (reference sequence). CDR3 size: 13 residues. This chain's CDR3 is CSAWTDNNQPQHF. As DNA, the CDR3 is TGCAGTGCTTGGACAGACAACAATCAGCCCCAGCATTTT.

This clonotype was seen more than once but under ten times. The chain employs TRBV20-1 and TRBJ1-2; 8 bases are shared with TRBD1. Trimming at V came to 1 base and at J to 6 bases, leaving 4 bases not matched to a gene. Germline values: CDR1 DFQATT, CDR2 SNEGSKA (reference sequence). The CDR3 sequence is 13 residues long. CDR3 region: CSARADRADGYTF. The DNA for the CDR3 is TGCAGTGCTAGAGCGGACAGGGCGGATGGCTACACCTTC.

This clonotype was counted at least ten times. The chain has TRBV19 and TRBJ2-5; perhaps TRBD2 as D (6 bases). The length of the CDR3 is 13 residues. Per the germline V gene, CDR1 is LNHDA and CDR2 is SQIVND (reference sequence). Trimming removed 4 bases at V and 4 bases at J, with 10 bases between. The CDR3 region is CASSRNGGETQYF. In DNA, the CDR3 is TGTGCCAGTAGTAGAAACGGGGGAGAGACCCAGTACTTC.

This clonotype was seen a handful of times. The CDR3 bases are TGTGCCAGCTTCCTCCAGGGGGGAGCGAACACCGGGGAGCTGTTTTTT. Protein product: CASFLQGGANTGELFF. This chain joins TRBV7-3 and TRBJ2-2; tentatively, D is TRBD1 (7 bases). The germline gives CDR1 SGHTA, CDR2 FQGTGA. The length of the CDR3 is 16 residues. V was cut by 8 bases and J by 0 bases, with 16 bases left in between.

This clonotype turned up a few times. The chain carries TRBV3-1 and TRBJ1-1; no firm D call. V lost 1 base and J 4 bases, leaving 1 base between the germline ends. The CDR3 is made up of 11 amino acids. In germline, CDR1 is LGHDT, CDR2 YNNKEL (reference sequence). As DNA, the CDR3 is TGTGCCAGCAGCCAAGCCACTGAAGCTTTCTTT. Translating it yields CASSQATEAFF.

With regard to this clonotype: This may stem from a read error, because a much larger clone lies one nucleotide away. CDR3 nucleotide sequence: TGTGCCAGCAGCGCAGCGGACACCACCTACGAGCAGTTCTTC. Protein sequence: CASSAADTTYEQFF. The rearrangement uses TRBV28 and TRBJ2-1, with D possibly being TRBD1 or TRBD2 (5 bases each). With 6 bases removed from V and 10 bases from J, the gap between germline ends came to 19 bases. CDR3 length: 14 amino acids. Germline V gene data show CDR1 as MDHEN and CDR2 as SYDVKM.

The chain combines TRBV28 with TRBJ2-2, with D possibly being TRBD1 (6 bases). Germline V gives CDR1 MDHEN, CDR2 SYDVKM. V was trimmed by 11 bases and J by 5 bases, leaving 15 bases between them. The CDR3 has 13 amino acids. The CDR3 region has the DNA TGTGCCTGCCGATCACAGGGAACCGGGGAGCTGTTTTTT. It encodes CACRSQGTGELFF.

This clonotype has more than one count but fewer than ten. The rearrangement joins TRBV5-4 to TRBJ2-3; D not resolved. The germline gives CDR1 SGHNT, CDR2 YYREEE (reference sequence). V lost 6 bases and J 1 base, leaving 9 bases between the germline ends. The CDR3 runs to 13 residues. The CDR3 bases are TGTGCCAGCACCCTGTCGGGCACAGATACGCAGTATTTT. Protein product: CASTLSGTDTQYF.

There are many counts of this clonotype. This chain connects TRBV7-2 to TRBJ2-1; D is unresolved. The germline V and J ends were trimmed by 5 bases and 7 bases, with 15 bases remaining between them. Germline V lookup: CDR1 SGHTA, CDR2 FQGNSA. The CDR3 covers 14 residues. As DNA, the CDR3 is TGTGCCAGCAGCCCAACCCCCCTGGGGAATGAGCAGTTCTTC. It translates to CASSPTPLGNEQFF.

There are many counts of this clonotype. The rearrangement links TRBV28 to TRBJ2-7; 9 positions agree with TRBD1. The length of the CDR3 is 14 residues. Germline loops: CDR1 MDHEN, CDR2 SYDVKM. The V gene end was trimmed by 5 bases and the J gene end by 7 bases; junction bases not matched to a gene: 9. The CDR3 reads CASSPSGTGREQYF. DNA for the CDR3: TGTGCCAGCAGTCCGTCCGGGACAGGGAGGGAGCAGTACTTC.

In its sample, this clonotype was seen many times. The DNA for the CDR3 is TGTGCCAGCAGCTTAGATATAGGACAACGGAACACTGAAGCTTTCTTT. Residues: CASSLDIGQRNTEAFF. The V gene is TRBV7-2, the J gene TRBJ1-1, with D perhaps TRBD1 (5 bases). Trimming pared 1 base from V and 1 base from J, leaving 13 bases between. Per germline, CDR1 SGHTA and CDR2 FQGNSA. This CDR3 has 16 amino acids.

This clonotype was counted only a few times. The chain is built from TRBV20-1 and TRBJ1-3; D not certain. V was cut by 0 bases and J by 0 bases, with 6 bases left in between. In germline, CDR1 is DFQATT, CDR2 SNEGSKA (reference sequence). CDR3 length: 14 residues. CDR3 sequence (DNA): TGCAGTGCTAGAGATCCTAACTCTGGAAACACCATATATTTT. Translation gives CSARDPNSGNTIYF.

V and J are TRBV3-1 and TRBJ2-5; D gene uncertain. The CDR3 extends over 17 amino acids. V lost 2 bases and J 5 bases, leaving 21 bases between the germline ends. The V gene's germline CDR1 is LGHDT and CDR2 YNNKEL (reference sequence). CDR3 bases: TGTGCCAGCAGCCAACCGCGGCGGCAGGTGGTGTGGGAGACCCAGTACTTC. Amino acid sequence: CASSQPRRQVVWETQYF.

The rearrangement links TRBV9 to TRBJ2-5; 10 bases line up with TRBD2. V lost 2 bases, J lost 4 bases, and 11 bases stayed unmatched. The CDR3 extends over 17 amino acids. Germline CDR1 and CDR2: SGDLS and YYNGEE. The CDR3 sequence: CASSVGLAVEVRETQYF. The CDR3 DNA reads as TGTGCCAGCAGCGTCGGACTAGCGGTAGAGGTCAGAGAGACCCAGTACTTC.

DNA for the CDR3: TGTGCCAGCGGTTCACCGGGACGGATGAACACTGAAGCTTTCTTT. Residues: CASGSPGRMNTEAFF. The chain combines TRBV6-5 with TRBJ1-1, with a possible D match to TRBD1 (5 bases). The germline V gene encodes CDR1 MNHEY and CDR2 SVGAGI. This CDR3 region has 15 residues. V lost 8 bases to trimming and J lost 0 bases, with 16 bases between them.

In its sample, this clonotype was seen many times. This rearrangement joins TRBV12-3 or TRBV12-4 to TRBJ2-2; TRBD2 agrees at 12 bases. Trimming removed 0 bases from V and 6 bases from J; junction bases left unmatched: 5. The CDR3 is 17 amino acids. CDR3 nucleotides: TGTGCCAGCAGTTTAGCCAGACTAGCGGGAGACCCCGGGGAGCTGTTTTTT. Encoded protein: CASSLARLAGDPGELFF.

The table lists this clonotype with many counts. The chain recombines TRBV2 with TRBJ1-4; a weak D match, TRBD1 (5 bases). Trimming removed 7 bases from V and 5 bases from J, with 17 bases in between. Per the germline V gene, CDR1 is SNHLY and CDR2 is FYNNEI. This CDR3 region has 15 residues. CDR3 coding DNA: TGTGCCAGCAATCTGCCGGGACGAGAGAATGAAAAACTGTTTTTT. Its translation: CASNLPGRENEKLFF.